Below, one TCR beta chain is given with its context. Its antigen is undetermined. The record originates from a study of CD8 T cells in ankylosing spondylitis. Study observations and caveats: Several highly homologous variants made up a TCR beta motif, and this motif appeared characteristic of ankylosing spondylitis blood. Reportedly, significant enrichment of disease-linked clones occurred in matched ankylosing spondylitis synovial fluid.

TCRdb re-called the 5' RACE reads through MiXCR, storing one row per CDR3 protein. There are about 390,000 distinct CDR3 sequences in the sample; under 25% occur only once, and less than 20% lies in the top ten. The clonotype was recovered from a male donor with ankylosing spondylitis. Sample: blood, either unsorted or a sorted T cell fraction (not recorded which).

The CDR3 DNA reads as TGCGCCAGCAGACAAGCCGGGACTAGCGCAGAGACCCAGTACTTC. Its protein is CASRQAGTSAETQYF. The V gene is TRBV5-1, the J gene TRBJ2-5; 10 positions agree with TRBD2. The germline CDR1 and CDR2 sequences are SGHRS and YFSETQ. The V and J ends lost 5 bases and 4 bases, in that order; junction bases with no gene match: 8. The CDR3 totals 15 residues.